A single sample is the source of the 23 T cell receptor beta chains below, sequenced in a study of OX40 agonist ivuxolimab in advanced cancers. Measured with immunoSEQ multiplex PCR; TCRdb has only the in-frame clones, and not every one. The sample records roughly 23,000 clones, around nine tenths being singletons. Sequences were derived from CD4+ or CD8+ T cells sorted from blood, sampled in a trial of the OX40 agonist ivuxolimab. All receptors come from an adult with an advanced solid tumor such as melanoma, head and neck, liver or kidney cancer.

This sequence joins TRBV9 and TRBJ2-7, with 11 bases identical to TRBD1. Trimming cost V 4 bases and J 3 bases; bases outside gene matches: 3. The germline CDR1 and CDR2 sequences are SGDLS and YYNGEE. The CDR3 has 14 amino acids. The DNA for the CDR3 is TGTGCCAGCAGCTCCGGGACAGGGGGCTACGAGCAGTACTTC. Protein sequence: CASSSGTGGYEQYF.

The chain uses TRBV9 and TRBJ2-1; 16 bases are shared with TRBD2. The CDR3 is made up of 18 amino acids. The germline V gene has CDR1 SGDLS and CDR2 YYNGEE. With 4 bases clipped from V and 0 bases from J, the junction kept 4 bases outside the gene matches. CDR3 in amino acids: CASSPGLAGGSSYNEQFF. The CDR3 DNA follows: TGTGCCAGCAGCCCGGGACTAGCGGGAGGGTCCTCCTACAATGAGCAGTTCTTC. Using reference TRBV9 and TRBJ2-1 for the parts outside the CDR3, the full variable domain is DSGVTQTPKHLITATGQRVTLRCSPRSGDLSVYWYQQSLDQGLQFLIQYYNGEERAKGNILERFSAQQFPDLHSELNLSSLELGDSALYFCASSPGLAGGSSYNEQFFGPGTRLTVL.

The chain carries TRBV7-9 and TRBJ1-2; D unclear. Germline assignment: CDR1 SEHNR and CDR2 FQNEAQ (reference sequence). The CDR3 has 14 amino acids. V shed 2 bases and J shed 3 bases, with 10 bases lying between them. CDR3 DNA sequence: TGTGCCAGCAGCTTAACCGACATGGACTATGGCTACACCTTC. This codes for CASSLTDMDYGYTF. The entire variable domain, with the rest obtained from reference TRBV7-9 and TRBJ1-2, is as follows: DTGVSQNPRHKITKRGQNVTFRCDPISEHNRLYWYRQTLGQGPEFLTYFQNEAQLEKSRLLSDRFSAERPKGSFSTLEIQRTEQGDSAMYLCASSLTDMDYGYTFGSGTRLTVV.

The CDR3 DNA follows: TGTGCCAGCAATGCCTTGGCGGCGTCCACAGATACGCAGTATTTT. The encoded protein is CASNALAASTDTQYF. The J gene is TRBJ2-3, the V gene TRBV27; no clear D. Trimming took 7 bases from V and 2 from J, leaving 16 bases between them. Germline CDR1 is MNHEY and CDR2 is SMNVEV (reference sequence). The CDR3 loop spans 15 amino acids.

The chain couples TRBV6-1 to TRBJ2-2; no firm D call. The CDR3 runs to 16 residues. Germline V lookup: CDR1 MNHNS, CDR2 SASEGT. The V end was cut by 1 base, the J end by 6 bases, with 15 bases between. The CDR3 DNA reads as TGTGCCAGCAGTGAAGGAGGTCGGATATCAGCCGGGGAGCTGTTTTTT. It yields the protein CASSEGGRISAGELFF.

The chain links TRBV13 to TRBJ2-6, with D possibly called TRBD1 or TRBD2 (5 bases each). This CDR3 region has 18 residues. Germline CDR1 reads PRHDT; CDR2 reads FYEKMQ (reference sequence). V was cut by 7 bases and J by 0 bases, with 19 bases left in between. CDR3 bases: TGTGCCAGCAACCCCCTCGACAGCGGATACTCTGGGGCCAACGTCCTGACTTTC. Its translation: CASNPLDSGYSGANVLTF.

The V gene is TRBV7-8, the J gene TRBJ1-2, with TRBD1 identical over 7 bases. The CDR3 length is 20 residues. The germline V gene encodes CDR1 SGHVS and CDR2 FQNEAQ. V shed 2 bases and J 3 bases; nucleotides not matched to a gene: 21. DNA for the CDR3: TGTGCCAGCAGCTTAAGCCTCCCAGGACAGGTCAGGTCTCCCGACTATGGCTACACCTTC. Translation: CASSLSLPGQVRSPDYGYTF.

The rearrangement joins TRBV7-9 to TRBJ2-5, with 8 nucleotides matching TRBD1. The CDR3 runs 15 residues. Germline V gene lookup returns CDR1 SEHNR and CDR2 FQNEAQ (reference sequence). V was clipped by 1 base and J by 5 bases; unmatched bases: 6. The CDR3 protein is CASSLGSDRAETQYF. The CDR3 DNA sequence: TGTGCCAGCAGCTTAGGGTCGGACAGGGCTGAGACCCAGTACTTC.

The CDR3 protein is CASSFIEGFLAGTRNNEQFF. Here the CDR3 DNA reads TGTGCCAGCAGTTTCATTGAGGGGTTTCTGGCGGGAACCAGAAACAATGAGCAGTTCTTC. This chain joins TRBV27 and TRBJ2-1, with D maybe TRBD2 (6 bases). The CDR3 runs 20 residues. From germline, CDR1 is MNHEY and CDR2 SMNVEV (reference sequence). V was clipped by 3 bases and J by 5 bases, with 29 bases between them.

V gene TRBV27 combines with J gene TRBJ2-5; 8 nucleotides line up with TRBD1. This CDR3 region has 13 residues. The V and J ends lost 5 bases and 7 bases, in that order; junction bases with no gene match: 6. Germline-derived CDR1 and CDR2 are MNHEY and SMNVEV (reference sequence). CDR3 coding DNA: TGTGCCAGCAGTCCAGGGACAGGCGGGACCCAGTACTTC. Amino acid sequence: CASSPGTGGTQYF.

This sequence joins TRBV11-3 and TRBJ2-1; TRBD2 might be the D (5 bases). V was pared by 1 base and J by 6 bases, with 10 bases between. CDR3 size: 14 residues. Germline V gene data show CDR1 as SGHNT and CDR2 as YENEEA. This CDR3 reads CASSLGSGSNEQFF. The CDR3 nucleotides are TGTGCCAGCAGCTTAGGGAGTGGGAGCAATGAGCAGTTCTTC.

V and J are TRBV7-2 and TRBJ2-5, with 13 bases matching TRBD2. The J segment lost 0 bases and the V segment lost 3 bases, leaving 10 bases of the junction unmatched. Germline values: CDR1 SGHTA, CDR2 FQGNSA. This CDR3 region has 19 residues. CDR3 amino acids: CASSLLTLGLAGDQETQYF. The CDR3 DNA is TGTGCCAGCAGCTTGCTTACCCTTGGACTAGCGGGAGACCAAGAGACCCAGTACTTC.

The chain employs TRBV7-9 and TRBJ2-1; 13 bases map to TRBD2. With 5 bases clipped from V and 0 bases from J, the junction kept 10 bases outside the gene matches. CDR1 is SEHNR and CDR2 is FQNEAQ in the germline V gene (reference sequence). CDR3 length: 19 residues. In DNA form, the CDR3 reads TGTGCCAGCAGCATCACCGGGACTAGCGGGGTTAGCTCCTACAATGAGCAGTTCTTC. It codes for CASSITGTSGVSSYNEQFF.

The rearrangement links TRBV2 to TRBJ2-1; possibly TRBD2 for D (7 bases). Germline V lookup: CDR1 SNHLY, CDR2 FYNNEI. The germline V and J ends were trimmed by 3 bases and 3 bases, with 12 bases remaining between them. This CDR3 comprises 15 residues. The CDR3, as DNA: TGTGCCAGCAGTGAGGGAGGGGGGAACTACAATGAGCAGTTCTTC. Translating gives CASSEGGGNYNEQFF.

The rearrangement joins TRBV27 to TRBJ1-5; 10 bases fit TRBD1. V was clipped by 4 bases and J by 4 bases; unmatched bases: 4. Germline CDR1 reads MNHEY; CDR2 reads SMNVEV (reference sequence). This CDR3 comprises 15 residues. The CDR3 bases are TGTGCCAGCAGTTGGGGGACAGGGGAAAATCAGCCCCAGCATTTT. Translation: CASSWGTGENQPQHF.

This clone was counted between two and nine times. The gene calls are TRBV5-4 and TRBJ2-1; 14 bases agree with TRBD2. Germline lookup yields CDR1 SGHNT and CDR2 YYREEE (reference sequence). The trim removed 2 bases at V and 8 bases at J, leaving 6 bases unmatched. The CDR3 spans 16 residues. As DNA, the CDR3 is TGTGCCAGCAGCTTTAGGGGACTAGCGGGAGATCATGAGCAGTTCTTC. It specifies CASSFRGLAGDHEQFF.

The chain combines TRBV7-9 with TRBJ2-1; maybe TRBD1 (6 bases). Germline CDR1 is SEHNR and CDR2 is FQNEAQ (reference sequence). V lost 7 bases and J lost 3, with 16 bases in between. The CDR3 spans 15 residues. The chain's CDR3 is CASTPRQGGYNEQFF. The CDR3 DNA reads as TGTGCCAGCACCCCCCGACAAGGGGGCTACAATGAGCAGTTCTTC.

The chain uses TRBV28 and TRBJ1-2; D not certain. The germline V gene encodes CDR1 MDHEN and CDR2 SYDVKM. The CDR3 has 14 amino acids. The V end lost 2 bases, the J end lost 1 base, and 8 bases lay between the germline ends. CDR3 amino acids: CASSLVRINYGYTF. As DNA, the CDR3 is TGTGCCAGCAGTTTAGTCAGGATTAACTATGGCTACACCTTC.

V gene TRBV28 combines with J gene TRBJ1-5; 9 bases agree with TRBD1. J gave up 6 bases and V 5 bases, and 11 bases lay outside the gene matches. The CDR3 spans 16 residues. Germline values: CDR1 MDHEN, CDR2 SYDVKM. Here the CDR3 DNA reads TGTGCCAGCAGTGCATATACAGGGGGCAGAGGTCAGCCCCAGCATTTT. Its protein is CASSAYTGGRGQPQHF.

The CDR3 is CASSLGTSGRYEQYF. CDR3 nucleotides: TGTGCCAGCAGTTTAGGGACTAGCGGAAGATACGAGCAGTACTTC. The J gene is TRBJ2-7, the V gene TRBV27; 11 bases are shared with TRBD2. The V gene's germline CDR1 is MNHEY and CDR2 SMNVEV (reference sequence). The trim removed 2 bases at V and 4 bases at J, leaving 4 bases unmatched. This CDR3 contains 15 residues.

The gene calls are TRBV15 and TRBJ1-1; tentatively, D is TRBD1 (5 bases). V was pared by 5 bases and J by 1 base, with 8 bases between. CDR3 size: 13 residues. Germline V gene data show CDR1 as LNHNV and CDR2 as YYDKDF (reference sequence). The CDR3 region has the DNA TGTGCCACCAGCGAGGGGTGGAACACTGAAGCTTTCTTT. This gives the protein CATSEGWNTEAFF.

In DNA, the CDR3 is TGTGCCAGTAGTAAAGGGGGCTACGAGCAGTACTTC. It encodes CASSKGGYEQYF. J is TRBJ2-7 and V is TRBV19; possible D gene TRBD1, 6 bases. V was cut by 4 bases and J by 3 bases, with 7 bases left in between. This CDR3 spans 12 amino acids. The germline V gene has CDR1 LNHDA and CDR2 SQIVND (reference sequence).

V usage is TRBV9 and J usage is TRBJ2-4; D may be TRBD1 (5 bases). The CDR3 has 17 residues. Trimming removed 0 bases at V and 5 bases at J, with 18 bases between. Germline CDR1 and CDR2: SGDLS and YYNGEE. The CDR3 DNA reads TGTGCCAGCAGCGTAGGTGGGGCAGTCATCCTGGAAAACATTCAGTACTTC. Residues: CASSVGGAVILENIQYF.